The present entry profiles one T cell receptor beta chain with its context. This entry belongs to a study of cytomegalovirus exposure and HLA in healthy donors. Germline values: CDR1 KGHSH, CDR2 LQKENI. This CDR3 region has 13 residues. Trimming removed 2 bases at V and 5 bases at J, with 9 bases between. Both 60 Vbeta primers and 13 Jbeta primers went into the PCR. The data were produced by immunoSEQ multiplex PCR, yet TCRdb's version contains in-frame clones alone and is incomplete. The sample yields about 55,000 clones, around three quarters seen once. Material: PBMCs. The chain carries TRBV18 and TRBJ2-5; the D is unclear. This sequence originates from a female donor in good health and CMV-seronegative. DNA for the CDR3: TGTGCCAGCTCACCAAGTCATCAGGAGACCCAGTACTTC. Translating it yields CASSPSHQETQYF.